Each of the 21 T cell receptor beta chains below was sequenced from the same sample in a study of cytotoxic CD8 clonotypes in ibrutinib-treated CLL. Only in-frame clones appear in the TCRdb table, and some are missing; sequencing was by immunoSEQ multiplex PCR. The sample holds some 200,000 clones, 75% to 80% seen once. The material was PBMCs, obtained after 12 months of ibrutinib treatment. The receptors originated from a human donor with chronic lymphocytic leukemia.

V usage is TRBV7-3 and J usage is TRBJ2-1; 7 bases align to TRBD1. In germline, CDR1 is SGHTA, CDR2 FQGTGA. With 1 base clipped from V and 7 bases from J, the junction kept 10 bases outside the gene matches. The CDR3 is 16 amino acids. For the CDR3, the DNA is TGTGCCAGCAGCTTAAGTCCTGAGACAGGGAAAAATGAGCAGTTCTTC. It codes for CASSLSPETGKNEQFF.

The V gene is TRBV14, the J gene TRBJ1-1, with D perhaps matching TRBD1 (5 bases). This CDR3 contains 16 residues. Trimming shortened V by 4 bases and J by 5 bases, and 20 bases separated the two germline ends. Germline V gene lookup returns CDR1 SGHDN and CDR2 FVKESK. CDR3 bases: TGTGCCAGCAGCCTTTTCGCGGCAGGGCGGGGTACTGAAGCTTTCTTT. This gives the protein CASSLFAAGRGTEAFF.

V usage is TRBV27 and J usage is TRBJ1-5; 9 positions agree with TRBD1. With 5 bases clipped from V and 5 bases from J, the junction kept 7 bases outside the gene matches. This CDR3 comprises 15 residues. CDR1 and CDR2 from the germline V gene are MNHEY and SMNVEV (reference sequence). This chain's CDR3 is CASSARDRAYQPQHF. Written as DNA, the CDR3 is TGTGCCAGCAGTGCCCGGGACAGGGCCTATCAGCCCCAGCATTTT.

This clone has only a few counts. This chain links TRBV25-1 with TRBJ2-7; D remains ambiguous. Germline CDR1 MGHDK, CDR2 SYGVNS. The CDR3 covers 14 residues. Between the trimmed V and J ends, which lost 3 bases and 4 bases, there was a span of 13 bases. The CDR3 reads CASSDQEIEYEQYF. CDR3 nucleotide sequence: TGTGCCAGCAGTGACCAAGAAATTGAATACGAGCAGTACTTC.

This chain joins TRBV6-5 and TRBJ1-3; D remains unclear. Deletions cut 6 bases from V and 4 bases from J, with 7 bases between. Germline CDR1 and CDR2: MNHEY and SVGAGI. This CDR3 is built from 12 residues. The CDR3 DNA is TGTGCCAGCAGAGAAGCCGGAAACACCATATATTTT. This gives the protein CASREAGNTIYF.

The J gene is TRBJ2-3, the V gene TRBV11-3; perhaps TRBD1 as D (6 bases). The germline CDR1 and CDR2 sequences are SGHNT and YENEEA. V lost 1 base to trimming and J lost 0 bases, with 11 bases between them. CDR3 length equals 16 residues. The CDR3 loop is CASSLARTASTDTQYF. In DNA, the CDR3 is TGTGCCAGCAGCTTAGCCCGGACAGCTAGCACAGATACGCAGTATTTT.

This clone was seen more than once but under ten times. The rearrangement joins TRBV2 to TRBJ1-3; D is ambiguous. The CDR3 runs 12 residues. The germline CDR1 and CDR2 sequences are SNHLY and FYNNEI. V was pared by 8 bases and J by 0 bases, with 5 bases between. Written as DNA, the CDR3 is TGTGCCAGCGGGAGCTCTGGAAACACCATATATTTT. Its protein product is CASGSSGNTIYF.

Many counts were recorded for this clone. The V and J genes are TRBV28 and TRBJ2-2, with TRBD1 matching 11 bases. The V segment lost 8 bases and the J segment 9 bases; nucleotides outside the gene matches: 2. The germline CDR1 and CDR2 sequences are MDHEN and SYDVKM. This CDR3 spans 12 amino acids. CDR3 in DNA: TGTGCCAGCGGACAGGGGGCGCGGGAGCTGTTTTTT. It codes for CASGQGARELFF.

The CDR3 is CAIMAGSSYNEQFF. CDR3 coding DNA: TGTGCCATCATGGCGGGTAGCTCCTACAATGAGCAGTTCTTC. The chain uses TRBV10-3 and TRBJ2-1; maybe TRBD2 (5 bases). The V gene lost 7 bases and the J gene lost 0 bases, with 10 bases spanning the gap. The CDR3 loop spans 14 amino acids. Germline lookup yields CDR1 ENHRY and CDR2 SYGVKD.

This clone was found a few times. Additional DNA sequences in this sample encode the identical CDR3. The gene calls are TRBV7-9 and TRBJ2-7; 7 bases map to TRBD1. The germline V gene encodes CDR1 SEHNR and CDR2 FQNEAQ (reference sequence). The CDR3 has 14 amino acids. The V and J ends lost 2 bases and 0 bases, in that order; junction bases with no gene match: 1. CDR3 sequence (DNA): TGTGCCAGCAGCTTAAGGGACAGCTCCTACGAGCAGTACTTC. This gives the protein CASSLRDSSYEQYF. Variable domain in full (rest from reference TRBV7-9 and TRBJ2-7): DTGVSQNPRHKITKRGQNVTFRCDPISEHNRLYWYRQTLGQGPEFLTYFQNEAQLEKSRLLSDRFSAERPKGSFSTLEIQRTEQGDSAMYLCASSLRDSSYEQYFGPGTRLTVT.

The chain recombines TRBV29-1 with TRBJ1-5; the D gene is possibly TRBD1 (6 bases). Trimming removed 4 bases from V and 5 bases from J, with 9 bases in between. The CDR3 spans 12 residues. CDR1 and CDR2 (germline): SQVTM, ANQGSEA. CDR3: CSVGAGDQPQHF. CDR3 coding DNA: TGCAGCGTTGGGGCAGGGGATCAGCCCCAGCATTTT.

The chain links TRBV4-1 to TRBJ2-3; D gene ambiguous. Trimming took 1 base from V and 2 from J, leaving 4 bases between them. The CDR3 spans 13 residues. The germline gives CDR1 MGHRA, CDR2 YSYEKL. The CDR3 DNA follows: TGCGCCAGCAGCCAAGGCACCACAGATACGCAGTATTTT. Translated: CASSQGTTDTQYF.

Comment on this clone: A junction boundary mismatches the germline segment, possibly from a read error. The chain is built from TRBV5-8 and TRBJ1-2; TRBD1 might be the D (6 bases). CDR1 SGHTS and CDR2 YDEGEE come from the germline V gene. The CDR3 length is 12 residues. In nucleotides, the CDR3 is TGTGCCAGCAGCACCGCTCACCGGGGGGGCGCCTTC. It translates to CASSTAHRGGAF.

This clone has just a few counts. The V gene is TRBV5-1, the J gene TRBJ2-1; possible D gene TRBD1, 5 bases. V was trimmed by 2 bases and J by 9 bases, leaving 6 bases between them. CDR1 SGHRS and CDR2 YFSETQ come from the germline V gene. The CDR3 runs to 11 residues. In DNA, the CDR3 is TGCGCCAGCAGCTTAAGGGGTGAGCAGTTCTTC. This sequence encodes CASSLRGEQFF.

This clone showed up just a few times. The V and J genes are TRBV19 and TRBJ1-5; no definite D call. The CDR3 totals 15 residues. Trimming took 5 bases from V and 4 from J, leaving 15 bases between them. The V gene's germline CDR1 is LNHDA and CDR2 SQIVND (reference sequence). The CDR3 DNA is TGTGCCAGTAGTGTAGGATCTTGGGAAAATCAGCCCCAGCATTTT. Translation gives CASSVGSWENQPQHF.

For the CDR3, the DNA is TGCAGGGTAGCGGGAGGGCCCTCAGATACGCAGTATTTT. Translating it yields CRVAGGPSDTQYF. The chain couples TRBV29-1 to TRBJ2-3; 11 nucleotides line up with TRBD2. This CDR3 is built from 13 residues. The germline V gene encodes CDR1 SQVTM and CDR2 ANQGSEA.

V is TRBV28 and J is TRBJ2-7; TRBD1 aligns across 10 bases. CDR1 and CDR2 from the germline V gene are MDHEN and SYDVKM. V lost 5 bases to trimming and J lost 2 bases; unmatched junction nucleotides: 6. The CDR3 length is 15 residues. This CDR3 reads CASSTWTGGTYEQYF. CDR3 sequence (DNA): TGTGCCAGCAGTACCTGGACAGGGGGAACCTACGAGCAGTACTTC.

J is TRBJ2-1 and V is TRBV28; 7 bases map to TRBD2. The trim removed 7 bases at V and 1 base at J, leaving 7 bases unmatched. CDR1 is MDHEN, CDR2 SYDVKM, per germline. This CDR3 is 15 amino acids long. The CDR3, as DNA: TGTGCCAGCACCCTCCGGGAGGATTCCTACAATGAGCAGTTCTTC. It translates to CASTLREDSYNEQFF.

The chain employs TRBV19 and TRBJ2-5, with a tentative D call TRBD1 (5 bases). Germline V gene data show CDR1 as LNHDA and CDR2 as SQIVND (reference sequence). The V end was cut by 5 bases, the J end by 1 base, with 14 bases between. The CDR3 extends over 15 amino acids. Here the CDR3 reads CASSQGRSFQETQYF. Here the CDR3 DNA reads TGTGCCAGTAGTCAGGGCCGATCCTTCCAAGAGACCCAGTACTTC.

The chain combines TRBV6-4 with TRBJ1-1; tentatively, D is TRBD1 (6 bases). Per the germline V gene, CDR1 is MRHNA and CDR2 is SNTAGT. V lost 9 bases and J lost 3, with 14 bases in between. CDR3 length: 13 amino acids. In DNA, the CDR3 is TGTGCCAGTCAGCAGACAGGAGACACTGAAGCTTTCTTT. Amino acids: CASQQTGDTEAFF.

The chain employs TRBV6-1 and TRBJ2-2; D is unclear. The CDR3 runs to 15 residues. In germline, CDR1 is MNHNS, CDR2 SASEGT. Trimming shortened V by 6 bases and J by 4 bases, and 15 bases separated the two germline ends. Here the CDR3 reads CASSLLTPFTGELFF. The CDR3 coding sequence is TGTGCCAGCAGCCTTCTTACGCCCTTCACCGGGGAGCTGTTTTTT.